The sequence of this TCR beta chain was determined in a study of blood T cell repertoires in COVID-19. About the study: Some COVID-19 samples were acute and others convalescent; all came from the United States, Italy and Spain. Nucleic acid was either cDNA or gDNA, and it came from T cells, B-cell-depleted T cells, or PBMCs.

This CDR3 comprises 17 residues. Germline V gives CDR1 WNHNN, CDR2 SYGVQD (reference sequence). Losses at the gene ends were 3 bases for V and 5 bases for J; bases not matched to a gene: 10. Clones were read by immunoSEQ multiplex PCR, and TCRdb kept only the in-frame ones, dropping some. The sample contains approximately 100,000 clones, roughly 88% of which appear only once. The sequenced sample was peripheral blood. This TCR derives from a human donor in a cohort sampled during active COVID-19. This chain uses TRBV10-1 with TRBJ2-5; 12 nucleotides agree with TRBD2. This CDR3 reads CASSDGASGGVTETQYF. The CDR3 bases are TGCGCCAGCAGTGACGGCGCTAGCGGGGGGGTGACTGAGACCCAGTACTTC.